These 20 T cell receptor beta chains were all obtained from the same sample, sequenced in a study of CD8 T cells in Susac syndrome. RNA amounts of about 0.45 to 1 ug underwent reverse transcription with random hexamers. Each CDR3 protein is one row after TCRdb ran MiXCR on the immunoSEQ multiplex PCR reads. The sample records 190,000 or so distinct CDR3 sequences, roughly 96% being singletons. The sequencing sample was made of CD4+ T cells from PBMCs. Receptor source: a human donor with multiple sclerosis.

The chain links TRBV7-2 to TRBJ2-5; TRBD1 aligns across 9 bases. CDR1 SGHTA and CDR2 FQGNSA come from the germline V gene. Trimming removed 5 bases from V and 5 bases from J; junction bases left unmatched: 9. CDR3 length: 15 residues. The CDR3 region is CASSLTQGARETQYF. In DNA form, the CDR3 reads TGTGCCAGCAGCCTCACACAGGGGGCGCGGGAGACCCAGTACTTC.

The V call is TRBV29-1, the J call TRBJ2-7, with no clear D. Per germline, CDR1 SQVTM and CDR2 ANQGSEA. V was pared by 5 bases and J by 5 bases, with 10 bases between. The CDR3 covers 11 residues. The CDR3 DNA reads as TGCAGCGTTTCTATGCGCGACGAGCAGTACTTC. Translating gives CSVSMRDEQYF.

This sequence joins TRBV18 and TRBJ2-5; unclear D gene. Between the trimmed V and J ends, which lost 2 bases and 5 bases, there was a span of 3 bases. Germline CDR1 and CDR2: KGHSH and LQKENI. The CDR3 loop spans 11 amino acids. The CDR3, as DNA: TGTGCCAGCTCACCATATGAGACCCAGTACTTC. This translates into CASSPYETQYF.

This clonotype has just one count. The chain has TRBV12-3 or TRBV12-4 and TRBJ2-3; 7 positions match TRBD1. This CDR3 has 14 amino acids. Germline trimming cut 5 bases from V and 6 bases from J; bases unmatched to any gene: 8. DNA of the CDR3: TGTGCCAGCAGTCCGGGACAGCTCTTGGATACGCAGTATTTT. It codes for CASSPGQLLDTQYF.

The V call is TRBV20-1, the J call TRBJ2-3; D perhaps matches TRBD1 (6 bases). The CDR3 is made up of 14 amino acids. Trimming stripped 5 bases from V and 4 bases from J, with 16 bases between. Germline-derived CDR1 and CDR2 are DFQATT and SNEGSKA (reference sequence). As DNA, the CDR3 is TGCAGTGCTGACTACAGGGAGTCGGCAGATACGCAGTATTTT. Translation gives CSADYRESADTQYF.

This chain links TRBV12-3 or TRBV12-4 with TRBJ2-7, with 11 bases matching TRBD2. The CDR3 spans 15 residues. After removal of 4 bases from V and 6 bases from J, the junction contained 8 bases not matched to a gene. For the CDR3, the DNA is TGTGCCAGCAGTTCATCTAGCGGGGGGACGGGCGAGCAGTACTTC. Its protein product is CASSSSSGGTGEQYF.

V gene TRBV9 combines with J gene TRBJ2-7, with 9 bases aligning to TRBD1. The CDR3 covers 18 residues. V was clipped by 4 bases and J by 5 bases; unmatched bases: 19. CDR1 is SGDLS, CDR2 YYNGEE, per germline. CDR3 loop: CASSPTLLGTGFRDEQYF. CDR3 nucleotides: TGTGCCAGCAGCCCCACTCTCCTCGGGACAGGGTTTCGGGACGAGCAGTACTTC.

The V call is TRBV24-1, the J call TRBJ1-2; no definite D call. CDR3 length: 13 amino acids. V dropped 2 bases and J dropped 3 bases, with 6 bases sitting between them. CDR1 and CDR2 from the germline V gene are KGHDR and SFDVKD. The CDR3 is CATSDSGYYGYTF. The CDR3 nucleotides read TGTGCCACCAGTGATTCGGGGTACTATGGCTACACCTTC.

The V call is TRBV14, the J call TRBJ1-6; D gene ambiguous. The length of the CDR3 is 14 residues. The V end was cut by 1 base, the J end by 7 bases, with 8 bases between. CDR1 SGHDN and CDR2 FVKESK come from the germline V gene. CDR3 sequence: CASSQGTGNSPLHF. The CDR3 DNA is TGTGCCAGCAGCCAAGGCACGGGCAATTCACCCCTCCACTTT.

The CDR3 loop is CASSEGVGTDTQYF. The CDR3 coding sequence is TGTGCCAGTAGTGAGGGCGTCGGGACAGATACGCAGTATTTT. The chain combines TRBV19 with TRBJ2-3; D may be TRBD2 (5 bases). V dropped 5 bases and J dropped 3 bases, with 12 bases sitting between them. The CDR3 extends over 14 amino acids. Per the germline V gene, CDR1 is LNHDA and CDR2 is SQIVND (reference sequence).

This chain connects TRBV20-1 to TRBJ2-7, with 13 bases aligning to TRBD2. This CDR3 has 15 amino acids. The V and J ends lost 3 bases and 2 bases, in that order; junction bases with no gene match: 4. From germline, CDR1 is DFQATT and CDR2 SNEGSKA (reference sequence). The CDR3 DNA reads TGCAGTGCTAGGCCCGGGACTAGCGGGGCCTACGAGCAGTACTTC. It is translated as CSARPGTSGAYEQYF.

The genes are TRBV5-1 and TRBJ2-1, with unresolved D. Trimming removed 6 bases at V and 8 bases at J, with 15 bases between. The CDR3 consists of 13 residues. Germline V gene lookup returns CDR1 SGHRS and CDR2 YFSETQ. The CDR3 sequence: CASNGNTGDEQFF. CDR3 nucleotides: TGCGCCAGCAATGGGAACACCGGTGATGAGCAGTTCTTC.

The chain has TRBV24-1 and TRBJ2-1; TRBD2 is a possible D gene (6 bases). From germline, CDR1 is KGHDR and CDR2 SFDVKD. The CDR3 contains 14 residues. Trimming took 4 bases from V and 2 from J, leaving 8 bases between them. The CDR3 protein is CATSEAGPYNEQFF. The CDR3, as DNA: TGTGCCACCAGTGAAGCGGGCCCCTACAATGAGCAGTTCTTC.

This chain joins TRBV5-1 and TRBJ1-1; possibly TRBD1 for D (5 bases). Germline V gene data show CDR1 as SGHRS and CDR2 as YFSETQ. V lost 1 base, J lost 3 bases, and 16 bases lay in between. The CDR3 contains 16 residues. The CDR3 sequence is CASSLIFDRLDTEAFF. The CDR3 bases are TGCGCCAGCAGCTTGATCTTCGACAGATTGGACACTGAAGCTTTCTTT.

The V and J genes are TRBV18 and TRBJ2-1; D is undetermined. This CDR3 contains 14 residues. The germline V gene has CDR1 KGHSH and CDR2 LQKENI. The germline V and J ends were trimmed by 6 bases and 8 bases, with 17 bases remaining between them. As DNA, the CDR3 is TGTGCCAGCTCCCGGACCCGCCTGGGCGATGAGCAGTTCTTC. It is translated as CASSRTRLGDEQFF.

J is TRBJ2-1 and V is TRBV29-1; 8 nucleotides agree with TRBD2. Germline trimming cut 5 bases from V and 1 base from J; bases unmatched to any gene: 7. The CDR3 runs to 15 residues. CDR1 and CDR2 from the germline V gene are SQVTM and ANQGSEA. The CDR3 DNA follows: TGCAGCGTTCCCCGGGGCGGGGGGTCCTACAATGAGCAGTTCTTC. Protein product: CSVPRGGGSYNEQFF.

V is TRBV12-3 or TRBV12-4 and J is TRBJ2-1, with unresolved D. The CDR3 has 14 amino acids. V lost 3 bases and J 7 bases, leaving 13 bases between the germline ends. The CDR3 sequence: CASSLATLFNEQFF. In nucleotides, the CDR3 is TGTGCCAGCAGTTTGGCGACACTTTTTAATGAGCAGTTCTTC.

The genes are TRBV29-1 and TRBJ1-2, with 7 bases aligning to TRBD1. The CDR3 is 13 amino acids. Germline loops: CDR1 SQVTM, CDR2 ANQGSEA. With V trimmed by 7 bases and J by 4 bases, 9 bases remained unmatched. CDR3 in amino acids: CSDDGQASYGYTF. The CDR3 DNA follows: TGCAGCGACGACGGACAGGCTTCCTATGGCTACACCTTC.

The J gene is TRBJ1-2, the V gene TRBV11-2; tentative D call: TRBD1 (6 bases). This CDR3 is built from 17 residues. V was shortened by 5 bases and J by 4 bases, with 23 bases between the two germline ends. Looked up from germline, CDR1 is SGHAT and CDR2 is FQNNGV. The CDR3 DNA reads TGTGCCAGCAGCCACAGTCTCCAGGGGATTATAGCCTATGGCTACACCTTC. Amino acids: CASSHSLQGIIAYGYTF.

This clonotype was found once. The rearrangement uses TRBV12-3 or TRBV12-4 and TRBJ2-5; D uncertain. The V and J ends lost 5 bases and 2 bases respectively, with 6 bases between them. The CDR3 sequence is 12 residues long. CDR3 loop: CASSALQETQYF. DNA for the CDR3: TGTGCCAGCAGTGCCCTGCAAGAGACCCAGTACTTC.